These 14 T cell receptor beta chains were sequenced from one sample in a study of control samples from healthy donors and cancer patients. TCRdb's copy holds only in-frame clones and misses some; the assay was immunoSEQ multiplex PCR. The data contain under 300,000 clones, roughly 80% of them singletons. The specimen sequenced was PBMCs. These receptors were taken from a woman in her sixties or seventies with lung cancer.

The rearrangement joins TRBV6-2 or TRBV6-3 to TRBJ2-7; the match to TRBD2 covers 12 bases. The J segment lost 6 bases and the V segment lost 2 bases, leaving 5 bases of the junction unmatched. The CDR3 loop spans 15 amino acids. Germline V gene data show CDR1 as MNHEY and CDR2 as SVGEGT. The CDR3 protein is CASSYRLAGASEQYF. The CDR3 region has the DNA TGTGCCAGCAGTTACAGACTAGCGGGAGCGAGCGAGCAGTACTTC.

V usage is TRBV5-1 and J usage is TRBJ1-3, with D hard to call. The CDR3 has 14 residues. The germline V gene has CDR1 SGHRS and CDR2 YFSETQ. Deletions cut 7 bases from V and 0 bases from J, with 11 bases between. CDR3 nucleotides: TGCGCCAGCGCACCTATGACCTCTGGAAACACCATATATTTT. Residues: CASAPMTSGNTIYF.

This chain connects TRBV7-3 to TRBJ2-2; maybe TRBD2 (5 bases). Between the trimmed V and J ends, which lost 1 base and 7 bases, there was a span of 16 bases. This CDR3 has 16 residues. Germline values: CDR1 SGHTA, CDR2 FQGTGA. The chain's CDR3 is CASSLMTGNSGGELFF. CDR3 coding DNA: TGTGCCAGCAGCTTAATGACGGGGAATTCGGGCGGGGAGCTGTTTTTT.

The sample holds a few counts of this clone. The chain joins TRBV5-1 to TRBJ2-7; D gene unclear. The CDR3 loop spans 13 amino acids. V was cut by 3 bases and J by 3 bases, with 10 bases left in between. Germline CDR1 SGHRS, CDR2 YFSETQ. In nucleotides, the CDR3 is TGCGCCAGCAGCTCAGGACCGGACTACGAGCAGTACTTC. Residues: CASSSGPDYEQYF.

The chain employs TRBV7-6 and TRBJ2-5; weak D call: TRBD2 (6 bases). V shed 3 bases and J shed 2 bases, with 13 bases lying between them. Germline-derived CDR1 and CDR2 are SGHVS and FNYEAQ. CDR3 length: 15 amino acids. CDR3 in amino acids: CASSFFATRQETQYF. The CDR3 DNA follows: TGTGCCAGCAGCTTTTTCGCGACTAGACAAGAGACCCAGTACTTC.

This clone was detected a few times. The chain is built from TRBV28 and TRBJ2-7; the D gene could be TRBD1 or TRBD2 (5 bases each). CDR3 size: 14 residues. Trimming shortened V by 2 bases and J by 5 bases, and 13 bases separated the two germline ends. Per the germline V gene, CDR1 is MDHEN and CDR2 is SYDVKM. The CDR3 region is CASSLSQGPDEQYF. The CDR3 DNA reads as TGTGCCAGCAGTTTAAGTCAGGGACCCGACGAGCAGTACTTC.

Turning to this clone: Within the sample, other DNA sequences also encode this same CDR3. This CDR3 is CATRAGGGGTGSNEQFF. The CDR3 bases are TGTGCCACCCGGGCGGGGGGCGGGGGGACAGGGTCGAATGAGCAGTTCTTC. The chain joins TRBV10-3 to TRBJ2-1, with D maybe TRBD1 (9 bases). V lost 10 bases, J lost 7 bases, and 29 bases lay in between. CDR1 is ENHRY, CDR2 SYGVKD, per germline. The CDR3 length is 17 residues.

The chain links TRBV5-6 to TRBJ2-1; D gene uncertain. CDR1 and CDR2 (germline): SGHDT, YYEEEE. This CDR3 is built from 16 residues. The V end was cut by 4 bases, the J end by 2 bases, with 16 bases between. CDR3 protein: CASSPHATEPYNEQFF. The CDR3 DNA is TGTGCCAGCAGCCCACACGCTACAGAGCCCTACAATGAGCAGTTCTTC.

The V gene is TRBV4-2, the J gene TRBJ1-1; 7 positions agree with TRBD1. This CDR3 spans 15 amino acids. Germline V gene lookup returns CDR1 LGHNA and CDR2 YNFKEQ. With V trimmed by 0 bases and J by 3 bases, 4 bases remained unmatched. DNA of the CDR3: TGTGCCAGCAGCCAAGAAGGGACAGTGGACACTGAAGCTTTCTTT. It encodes CASSQEGTVDTEAFF.

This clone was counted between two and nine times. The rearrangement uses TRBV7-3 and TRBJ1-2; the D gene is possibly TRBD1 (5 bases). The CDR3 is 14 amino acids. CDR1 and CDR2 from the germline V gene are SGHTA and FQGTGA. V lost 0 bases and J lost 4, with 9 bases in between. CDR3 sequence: CASSLTGGAYGYTF. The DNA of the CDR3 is TGTGCCAGCAGCTTAACCGGCGGGGCCTATGGCTACACCTTC.

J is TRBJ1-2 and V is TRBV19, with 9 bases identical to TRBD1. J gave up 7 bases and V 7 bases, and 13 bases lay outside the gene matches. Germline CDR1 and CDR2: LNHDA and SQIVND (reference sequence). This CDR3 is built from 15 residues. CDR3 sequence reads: CASIGDRVRESGYTF. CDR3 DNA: TGTGCCAGTATTGGGGACAGGGTGCGCGAGTCTGGCTACACCTTC.

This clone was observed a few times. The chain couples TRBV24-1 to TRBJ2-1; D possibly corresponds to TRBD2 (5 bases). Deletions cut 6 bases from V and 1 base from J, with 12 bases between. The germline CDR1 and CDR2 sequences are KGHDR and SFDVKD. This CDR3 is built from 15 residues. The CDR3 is CATSLSVGSYNEQFF. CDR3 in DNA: TGTGCCACCAGTCTTAGCGTAGGATCCTACAATGAGCAGTTCTTC.

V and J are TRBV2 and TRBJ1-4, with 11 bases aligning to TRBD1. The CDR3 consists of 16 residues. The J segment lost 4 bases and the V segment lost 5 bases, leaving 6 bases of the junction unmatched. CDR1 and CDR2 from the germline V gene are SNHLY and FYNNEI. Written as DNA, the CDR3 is TGTGCCAGCAGTAACCGGGACAGGGGGATTAATGAAAAACTGTTTTTT. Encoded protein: CASSNRDRGINEKLFF.

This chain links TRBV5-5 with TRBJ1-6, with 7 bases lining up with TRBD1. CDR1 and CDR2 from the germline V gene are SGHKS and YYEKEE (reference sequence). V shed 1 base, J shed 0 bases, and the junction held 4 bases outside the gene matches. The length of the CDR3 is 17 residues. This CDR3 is CASSLRGQSSYNSPLHF. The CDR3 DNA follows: TGTGCCAGCAGCTTGAGGGGGCAGAGCTCCTATAATTCACCCCTCCACTTT.